This passage covers 27 T cell receptor beta chains from one sample sequenced in a study of ipilimumab plus nivolumab after autologous stem cell transplantation. The repertoire was sequenced with immunoSEQ multiplex PCR; TCRdb's copy has only in-frame clones and lacks some. Among fewer than 45,000 clones, almost 95% were seen once, and the ten largest hold around 1%. Material: PBMCs, obtained in a trial of ipilimumab plus nivolumab as post-transplant consolidation. Source of these receptors: a male donor with multiple myeloma.

The V call is TRBV7-3, the J call TRBJ2-7; no clear D gene. Per the germline V gene, CDR1 is SGHTA and CDR2 is FQGTGA. Deletions cut 5 bases from V and 5 bases from J, with 13 bases between. The CDR3 runs to 13 residues. CDR3: CASSPGLRDEQYF. The CDR3 DNA reads as TGTGCCAGCAGCCCCGGGCTTAGGGACGAGCAGTACTTC.

The V and J genes are TRBV4-1 and TRBJ1-1; D perhaps matches TRBD1 (5 bases). CDR1 MGHRA and CDR2 YSYEKL come from the germline V gene. V lost 0 bases to trimming and J lost 4 bases, with 12 bases between them. The CDR3 loop spans 15 amino acids. CDR3 in DNA: TGCGCCAGCAGCCAAGAAAGGGGAGGGAGCACTGAAGCTTTCTTT. Translation gives CASSQERGGSTEAFF.

This rearrangement joins TRBV5-1 to TRBJ2-3; a possible D gene is TRBD1 (6 bases). The CDR3 sequence is 12 residues long. The V and J ends lost 3 bases and 6 bases respectively, with 8 bases between them. CDR1 SGHRS and CDR2 YFSETQ come from the germline V gene. CDR3 protein: CASSYQGDTQYF. Written as DNA, the CDR3 is TGCGCCAGCAGCTACCAGGGGGATACGCAGTATTTT.

The rearrangement links TRBV6-5 to TRBJ1-5; tentative D call: TRBD1 (6 bases). The CDR3 has 14 amino acids. V lost 5 bases and J lost 6, with 14 bases in between. From germline, CDR1 is MNHEY and CDR2 SVGAGI. In DNA form, the CDR3 reads TGTGCCAGCAGTCCTAATGGGGGCGGTCAGCCCCAGCATTTT. The encoded protein is CASSPNGGGQPQHF.

The V and J genes are TRBV28 and TRBJ1-2, with 8 bases matching TRBD1. This CDR3 is 14 amino acids long. With V trimmed by 2 bases and J by 8 bases, 7 bases remained unmatched. CDR1 MDHEN and CDR2 SYDVKM come from the germline V gene. The CDR3 coding sequence is TGTGCCAGCAGTTTACCACCAGGGGGCCGAGGCTACACCTTC. The encoded protein is CASSLPPGGRGYTF.

The rearrangement joins TRBV2 to TRBJ1-2; TRBD1 matches at 8 bases. Germline CDR1 reads SNHLY; CDR2 reads FYNNEI. The CDR3 spans 15 residues. V was clipped by 8 bases and J by 2 bases; unmatched bases: 10. CDR3 residues: CASSGPGQANYGYTF. In DNA form, the CDR3 reads TGTGCCAGCTCCGGTCCGGGACAGGCAAACTATGGCTACACCTTC. The whole variable domain, filled in from reference TRBV2 and TRBJ1-2, reads EPEVTQTPSHQVTQMGQEVILRCVPISNHLYFYWYRQILGQKVEFLVSFYNNEISEKSEIFDDQFSVERPDGSNFTLKIRSTKLEDSAMYFCASSGPGQANYGYTFGSGTRLTVV.

V usage is TRBV27 and J usage is TRBJ2-1; D gene unclear. The germline CDR1 and CDR2 sequences are MNHEY and SMNVEV (reference sequence). The V gene lost 8 bases and the J gene lost 5 bases, with 16 bases spanning the gap. The CDR3 has 14 amino acids. CDR3 bases: TGTGCCAGCGCTCCCCTCCCAGGAAACAATGAGCAGTTCTTC. Protein sequence: CASAPLPGNNEQFF.

This clone showed up just once. The chain uses TRBV7-2 and TRBJ1-3, with D hard to call. The CDR3 has 13 amino acids. The V gene's germline CDR1 is SGHTA and CDR2 FQGNSA. The V gene lost 5 bases and the J gene lost 4 bases, with 9 bases spanning the gap. The CDR3 sequence: CASSLRRGNTIYF. CDR3 sequence (DNA): TGTGCCAGCAGCCTCCGGAGGGGAAACACCATATATTTT.

The rearrangement links TRBV7-2 to TRBJ2-1; TRBD2 matches at 8 bases. V shed 5 bases and J 3 bases; nucleotides not matched to a gene: 9. CDR1 is SGHTA and CDR2 is FQGNSA in the germline V gene. There are 16 residues in the CDR3. The CDR3 region has the DNA TGTGCCAGCAGCCCCGGGAGCGGGGGCTTCTACAATGAGCAGTTCTTC. This codes for CASSPGSGGFYNEQFF.

The V call is TRBV7-2, the J call TRBJ2-7; D may be TRBD1 (5 bases). The germline gives CDR1 SGHTA, CDR2 FQGNSA. Trimming took off 1 base at V and 7 bases at J, with 26 bases between the two ends. This CDR3 is 18 amino acids long. The CDR3 DNA follows: TGTGCCAGCAGCTTAGTAGGGTTTGGGGCGGTGGCGTCTGGAGAGCAGTACTTC. Translating it yields CASSLVGFGAVASGEQYF. The full variable domain, with the rest looked up from reference TRBV7-2 and TRBJ2-7, is GAGVSQSPSNKVTEKGKDVELRCDPISGHTALYWYRQSLGQGLEFLIYFQGNSAPDKSGLPSDRFSAERTGGSVSTLTIQRTQQEDSAVYLCASSLVGFGAVASGEQYFGPGTRLTVT.

The gene calls are TRBV5-4 and TRBJ2-3; D not resolved. V lost 1 base and J lost 4, with 7 bases in between. CDR1 and CDR2 from the germline V gene are SGHNT and YYREEE (reference sequence). The CDR3 totals 13 residues. The CDR3 DNA reads as TGTGCCAGCAGCTTGTCAGGATCAGATACGCAGTATTTT. Its protein product is CASSLSGSDTQYF.

The table lists this clone with a count of one. The V call is TRBV7-8, the J call TRBJ2-3; 11 nucleotides agree with TRBD2. Per germline, CDR1 SGHVS and CDR2 FQNEAQ. The CDR3 runs 20 residues. V dropped 0 bases and J dropped 1; count of bases not matched to a gene: 12. The CDR3 DNA reads as TGTGCCAGCAGCTTAGCTGCACTAGCGGGGGCAGTTAATGGCACAGATACGCAGTATTTT. It yields the protein CASSLAALAGAVNGTDTQYF. Supplemented by reference TRBV7-8 and TRBJ2-3, the full variable domain reads GAGVSQSPRYKVAKRGQDVALRCDPISGHVSLFWYQQALGQGPEFLTYFQNEAQLDKSGLPSDRFFAERPEGSVSTLKIQRTQQEDSAVYLCASSLAALAGAVNGTDTQYFGPGTRLTVL.

The rearrangement joins TRBV7-2 to TRBJ2-4, with D unresolved. This CDR3 contains 13 residues. The V and J ends lost 3 bases and 5 bases respectively, with 8 bases between them. Germline V lookup: CDR1 SGHTA, CDR2 FQGNSA. CDR3 loop: CASSFPLENIQYF. CDR3 DNA sequence: TGTGCCAGCAGCTTTCCGCTCGAAAACATTCAGTACTTC.

CDR3 protein: CASSLTGEKLFF. CDR3 nucleotides: TGTGCCAGCAGCTTAACGGGTGAAAAACTGTTTTTT. This sequence joins TRBV7-9 and TRBJ1-4; D ambiguous. The V gene's germline CDR1 is SEHNR and CDR2 FQNEAQ (reference sequence). The CDR3 is 12 residues long. V gave up 2 bases and J gave up 7 bases, with 5 bases separating them.

The J gene is TRBJ2-3, the V gene TRBV28; 7 positions match TRBD1. There are 15 residues in the CDR3. V trimming: 7 bases; J trimming: 0 bases; junction bases outside the gene matches: 7. Germline assignment: CDR1 MDHEN and CDR2 SYDVKM. The CDR3 loop is CASIRDRVSTDTQYF. CDR3 DNA sequence: TGTGCCAGCATCCGCGACAGGGTTAGCACAGATACGCAGTATTTT.

V gene TRBV28 combines with J gene TRBJ1-1; 7 nucleotides align to TRBD1. Per the germline V gene, CDR1 is MDHEN and CDR2 is SYDVKM. J was trimmed by 10 bases and V by 3 bases; bases with no gene match: 2. The CDR3 length is 11 residues. The CDR3 loop reads CASSFAGGAFF. CDR3 DNA sequence: TGTGCCAGCAGTTTCGCAGGGGGAGCTTTCTTT.

This clone was found once. This chain joins TRBV4-1 and TRBJ2-7; TRBD1 or TRBD2 may be the D gene (5 bases each). This CDR3 is 14 amino acids long. Germline loops: CDR1 MGHRA, CDR2 YSYEKL. V lost 4 bases and J 6 bases, leaving 16 bases between the germline ends. CDR3 DNA: TGCGCCAGCAGCCCCGGACGGGGCCTTGGCGAGCAGTACTTC. It yields the protein CASSPGRGLGEQYF.

The rearrangement uses TRBV4-3 and TRBJ1-1; D is uncertain. Looked up from germline, CDR1 is LGHNA and CDR2 is YSLEER. V dropped 1 base and J dropped 2 bases, with 11 bases sitting between them. This CDR3 comprises 15 residues. The CDR3 DNA is TGCGCCAGCAGCCAAGGGAACGGGGTCAACACTGAAGCTTTCTTT. Translated: CASSQGNGVNTEAFF.

V and J are TRBV9 and TRBJ1-2; 9 nucleotides match TRBD1. Germline CDR1 and CDR2: SGDLS and YYNGEE. CDR3 length: 14 residues. V lost 4 bases, J lost 7 bases, and 8 bases stayed unmatched. The CDR3 nucleotides read TGTGCCAGCAGCTCCCGACAGGGGGTATTTGGCTACACCTTC. This translates into CASSSRQGVFGYTF.

The rearrangement joins TRBV11-3 to TRBJ2-1, with TRBD2 as a possible D gene (5 bases). Trimming pared 1 base from V and 2 bases from J, leaving 6 bases between. Per germline, CDR1 SGHNT and CDR2 YENEEA. This CDR3 region has 14 residues. CDR3: CASSLGGAYNEQFF. CDR3 sequence (DNA): TGTGCCAGCAGCTTAGGGGGAGCCTACAATGAGCAGTTCTTC.

The CDR3 region has the DNA TGTGCCAGCTCACCCGGCGGATATAATGAAAAACTGTTTTTT. Translated, it gives CASSPGGYNEKLFF. V usage is TRBV18 and J usage is TRBJ1-4; D unclear. The V gene lost 3 bases and the J gene lost 4 bases, with 9 bases spanning the gap. The CDR3 length is 14 residues. Germline V CDR1 and CDR2: KGHSH, LQKENI. The complete variable domain, with remaining parts taken from reference TRBV18 and TRBJ1-4, reads NAGVMQNPRHLVRRRGQEARLRCSPMKGHSHVYWYRQLPEEGLKFMVYLQKENIIDESGMPKERFSAEFPKEGPSILRIQQVVRGDSAAYFCASSPGGYNEKLFFGSGTQLSVL.

The genes are TRBV28 and TRBJ2-2, with D possibly called TRBD1 or TRBD2 (6 bases each). This CDR3 contains 17 residues. V shed 10 bases and J shed 2 bases, with 23 bases lying between them. CDR1 and CDR2 from the germline V gene are MDHEN and SYDVKM. For the CDR3, the DNA is TGTGCCACCCGCGAGGGGGGCGGGGCTACAAACACCGGGGAGCTGTTTTTT. Its protein product is CATREGGGATNTGELFF. The variable domain in full, with the rest retrieved from reference TRBV28 and TRBJ2-2, is DVKVTQSSRYLVKRTGEKVFLECVQDMDHENMFWYRQDPGLGLRLIYFSYDVKMKEKGDIPEGYSVSREKKERFSLILESASTNQTSMYLCATREGGGATNTGELFFGEGSRLTVL.

The gene calls are TRBV28 and TRBJ2-3; tentatively, D is TRBD1 (5 bases). The germline CDR1 and CDR2 sequences are MDHEN and SYDVKM. The germline V and J ends were trimmed by 7 bases and 2 bases, with 16 bases remaining between them. The CDR3 runs 15 residues. CDR3 in amino acids: CASTTPLGATDTQYF. CDR3 nucleotides: TGTGCCAGCACCACCCCTCTAGGGGCCACAGATACGCAGTATTTT.

The chain carries TRBV4-2 and TRBJ2-2; D call uncertain. This CDR3 region has 13 residues. V was shortened by 4 bases and J by 7 bases, with 10 bases between the two germline ends. Looked up from germline, CDR1 is LGHNA and CDR2 is YNFKEQ. Written as DNA, the CDR3 is TGTGCCAGCAGCCGGGAACCGCACGGGGAGCTGTTTTTT. Encoded protein: CASSREPHGELFF.

The gene calls are TRBV4-3 and TRBJ2-5; D is ambiguous. Germline CDR1 LGHNA, CDR2 YSLEER. This CDR3 is 14 amino acids long. V lost 0 bases, J lost 4 bases, and 9 bases lay in between. The CDR3 is CASSQDTSRETQYF. For the CDR3, the DNA is TGCGCCAGCAGCCAAGATACCAGCAGAGAGACCCAGTACTTC.

The chain couples TRBV20-1 to TRBJ2-7; D gene uncertain. The CDR3 totals 11 residues. CDR1 and CDR2 from the germline V gene are DFQATT and SNEGSKA (reference sequence). Between the trimmed V and J ends, which lost 6 bases and 4 bases, there was a span of 10 bases. The DNA for the CDR3 is TGCAGTGCCCGAGACACATACGAGCAGTACTTC. This sequence encodes CSARDTYEQYF.

CDR3 nucleotides: TGTGCCAGCAGCTTAGAAAAGGGATCGGGCTACACCTTC. As protein: CASSLEKGSGYTF. This chain uses TRBV11-1 with TRBJ1-2; no definite D call. V was clipped by 1 base and J by 8 bases, with 11 bases between them. CDR1 and CDR2 (germline): SGHAT, FQDESV (reference sequence). The CDR3 sequence is 13 residues long. Using reference TRBV11-1 and TRBJ1-2 for the parts outside the CDR3, the full variable domain is EAEVAQSPRYKITEKSQAVAFWCDPISGHATLYWYRQILGQGPELLVQFQDESVVDDSQLPKDRFSAERLKGVDSTLKIQPAELGDSAMYLCASSLEKGSGYTFGSGTRLTVV.